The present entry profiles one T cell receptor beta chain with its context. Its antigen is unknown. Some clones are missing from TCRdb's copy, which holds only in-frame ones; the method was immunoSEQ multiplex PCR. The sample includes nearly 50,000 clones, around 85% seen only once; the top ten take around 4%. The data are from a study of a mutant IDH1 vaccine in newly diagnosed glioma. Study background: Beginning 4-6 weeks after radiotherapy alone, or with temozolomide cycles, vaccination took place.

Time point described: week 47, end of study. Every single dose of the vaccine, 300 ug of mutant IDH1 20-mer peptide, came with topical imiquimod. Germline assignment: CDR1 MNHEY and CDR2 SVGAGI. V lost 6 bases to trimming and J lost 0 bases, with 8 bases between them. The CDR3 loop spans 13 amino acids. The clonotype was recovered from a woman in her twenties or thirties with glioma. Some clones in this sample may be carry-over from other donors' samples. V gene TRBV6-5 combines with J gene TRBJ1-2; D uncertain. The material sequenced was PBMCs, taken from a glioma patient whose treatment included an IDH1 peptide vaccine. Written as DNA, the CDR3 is TGTGCCAGCAGCCAACGACCTAACTATGGCTACACCTTC. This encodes CASSQRPNYGYTF.